Below are 23 T cell receptor beta chains sequenced from a single sample in a study of beta chain features in type 1 diabetes (dated by TCRdb to the late 2010s). Library generation was performed with the immunoSEQ multiplex PCR assay. All of the isolated RNA was reverse transcribed with the High Capacity cDNA Reverse Transcription Kit, so expressed TCRB transcripts were sequenced. Entries here come from immuneACCESS through TCRdb and include only in-frame sequences with V and J called. Some clones fail to appear in such tables; in the studies checked, an unresolved V gene covers under half of the shortfall, and the cause of the remainder is unknown. The table for this sample lists under 400,000 clones; around a fifth of them were counted only once. The top ten clonotypes cover about 0.045% of the sample. Input material: naive CD4+ T cells from blood. The sample's cell subset or site label, in plain terms: true naive CD4+ T cells. The receptor source for this set is a woman younger than 30 in good health.

The V and J genes are TRBV9 and TRBJ1-1, with 8 bases identical to TRBD1. Germline CDR1 and CDR2: SGDLS and YYNGEE. The CDR3 spans 15 residues. After removal of 0 bases from V and 1 base from J, the junction contained 2 bases not matched to a gene. This CDR3 is CASSVDQGANTEAFF. The CDR3 DNA reads as TGTGCCAGCAGCGTAGATCAGGGGGCGAACACTGAAGCTTTCTTT.

This clone was observed a handful of times. The rearrangement uses TRBV11-1 and TRBJ2-3; tentatively, D is TRBD2 (6 bases). CDR3 length equals 15 residues. V dropped 5 bases and J dropped 1 base, with 13 bases sitting between them. Germline V gene lookup returns CDR1 SGHAT and CDR2 FQDESV (reference sequence). DNA of the CDR3: TGTGCCAGCAGCCGAAGGGAGGTGGGCACAGATACGCAGTATTTT. Translated: CASSRREVGTDTQYF.

This clone showed up just a few times. The DNA for the CDR3 is TGTGCCAGCAGCCCCTTCGGTAGCAATCAGCCCCAGCATTTT. It encodes CASSPFGSNQPQHF. This chain connects TRBV2 to TRBJ1-5; the D is unclear. In germline, CDR1 is SNHLY, CDR2 FYNNEI. The CDR3 consists of 14 residues. The V end was cut by 6 bases, the J end by 0 bases, with 9 bases between.

The chain combines TRBV7-9 with TRBJ2-2; 8 bases align to TRBD1. The CDR3 loop spans 17 amino acids. Germline V gene data show CDR1 as SEHNR and CDR2 as FQNEAQ (reference sequence). Trimming at V came to 6 bases and at J to 1 base, leaving 10 bases not matched to a gene. CDR3 protein: CASRGTGGRKNTGELFF. As DNA, the CDR3 is TGTGCCAGCAGAGGCACAGGGGGAAGGAAGAACACCGGGGAGCTGTTTTTT.

The chain has TRBV11-1 and TRBJ1-1; 7 nucleotides agree with TRBD1. The CDR3 loop spans 15 amino acids. The germline gives CDR1 SGHAT, CDR2 FQDESV (reference sequence). V dropped 8 bases and J dropped 5; count of bases not matched to a gene: 14. CDR3 sequence (DNA): TGTGCCAGCGGCACAGGGGCGAGGGGCAGAACTGAAGCTTTCTTT. It translates to CASGTGARGRTEAFF. The variable domain in full, completed from reference TRBV11-1 and TRBJ1-1, reads EAEVAQSPRYKITEKSQAVAFWCDPISGHATLYWYRQILGQGPELLVQFQDESVVDDSQLPKDRFSAERLKGVDSTLKIQPAELGDSAMYLCASGTGARGRTEAFFGQGTRLTVV.

This clone was seen a few times. This rearrangement joins TRBV30 to TRBJ2-3; 8 nucleotides agree with TRBD2. The CDR3 is 14 residues long. Germline V gives CDR1 GTSNPN, CDR2 SVGIG (reference sequence). Trimming took 1 base from V and 1 from J; bases not matched to a gene: 1. CDR3 DNA: TGTGCCTGGAGTGCGGGGGGGGGCACAGATACGCAGTATTTT. Residues: CAWSAGGGTDTQYF.

This sequence joins TRBV6-8 and TRBJ2-1; tentatively, D is TRBD1 (5 bases). The length of the CDR3 is 14 residues. Germline CDR1 is MNHGY and CDR2 is SAAAGT. V lost 6 bases, J lost 0 bases, and 9 bases lay in between. The CDR3: CASRDTSSYNEQFF. The CDR3 nucleotides read TGTGCCAGCAGGGACACGAGCTCCTACAATGAGCAGTTCTTC.

The J gene is TRBJ2-3, the V gene TRBV6-5; 7 positions match TRBD1. Losses at the gene ends were 4 bases for V and 1 base for J; bases not matched to a gene: 8. Germline loops: CDR1 MNHEY, CDR2 SVGAGI. The CDR3 has 16 residues. The CDR3 nucleotides are TGTGCCAGCAGTTTTCAAACCGGGACAGGCACAGATACGCAGTATTTT. As protein: CASSFQTGTGTDTQYF.

V usage is TRBV2 and J usage is TRBJ2-3; 7 nucleotides align to TRBD2. This CDR3 has 13 residues. Trimming cost V 8 bases and J 6 bases; bases outside gene matches: 8. The germline gives CDR1 SNHLY, CDR2 FYNNEI. CDR3 DNA sequence: TGTGCCAGCCTCTTTGCGGGAGCGGATACGCAGTATTTT. Protein: CASLFAGADTQYF. The full variable domain, its missing parts supplied by reference TRBV2 and TRBJ2-3, is EPEVTQTPSHQVTQMGQEVILRCVPISNHLYFYWYRQILGQKVEFLVSFYNNEISEKSEIFDDQFSVERPDGSNFTLKIRSTKLEDSAMYFCASLFAGADTQYFGPGTRLTVL.

This clone has more than one count but fewer than ten. This chain links TRBV15 with TRBJ1-4; unclear D gene. The CDR3 covers 11 residues. Trimming shortened V by 4 bases and J by 10 bases, and 7 bases separated the two germline ends. Germline V gene data show CDR1 as LNHNV and CDR2 as YYDKDF (reference sequence). CDR3 residues: CATSTAGKLFF. The CDR3 bases are TGTGCCACCAGCACTGCAGGAAAACTGTTTTTT.

The CDR3 loop reads CASSSVQGAVTEAFF. Written as DNA, the CDR3 is TGCGCCAGCAGCAGCGTCCAGGGGGCGGTGACTGAAGCTTTCTTT. This rearrangement joins TRBV5-1 to TRBJ1-1; 8 bases align to TRBD1. The ends lost 4 bases at V and 5 bases at J; junction bases unmatched: 10. The CDR3 loop spans 15 amino acids. Germline CDR1 is SGHRS and CDR2 is YFSETQ.

The rearrangement joins TRBV29-1 to TRBJ1-1, with a weak D call TRBD1 (5 bases). Deletions cut 8 bases from V and 2 bases from J, with 15 bases between. The germline CDR1 and CDR2 sequences are SQVTM and ANQGSEA. The CDR3 sequence is 13 residues long. This CDR3 is CSTILTVNTEAFF. The CDR3 DNA sequence: TGCAGCACGATTTTGACAGTAAACACTGAAGCTTTCTTT. The full variable domain, with the rest looked up from reference TRBV29-1 and TRBJ1-1, is SAVISQKPSRDICQRGTSLTIQCQVDSQVTMMFWYRQQPGQSLTLIATANQGSEATYESGFVIDKFPISRPNLTFSTLTVSNMSPEDSSIYLCSTILTVNTEAFFGQGTRLTVV.

This clone was counted between two and nine times. The chain has TRBV5-1 and TRBJ2-3, with 7 bases matching TRBD2. V gave up 6 bases and J gave up 1 base; unmatched junction bases: 8. CDR3 length equals 15 residues. Germline V gives CDR1 SGHRS, CDR2 YFSETQ. The CDR3 loop is CASTRLAGGTDTQYF. CDR3 sequence (DNA): TGCGCCAGCACCCGTCTGGCGGGAGGCACAGATACGCAGTATTTT.

This clone was observed a handful of times. CDR3 amino acids: CASTPRRDGSTDTQYF. The CDR3 DNA reads as TGTGCCAGCACCCCTAGGAGGGACGGGAGCACAGATACGCAGTATTTT. The genes are TRBV11-2 and TRBJ2-3, with TRBD2 as a possible D gene (6 bases). This CDR3 is built from 16 residues. Germline V gene sequence: CDR1 SGHAT, CDR2 FQNNGV. The germline V and J ends were trimmed by 7 bases and 0 bases, with 17 bases remaining between them. Using reference TRBV11-2 and TRBJ2-3 for the parts outside the CDR3, the full variable domain is EAGVAQSPRYKIIEKRQSVAFWCNPISGHATLYWYQQILGQGPKLLIQFQNNGVVDDSQLPKDRFSAERLKGVDSTLKIQPAKLEDSAVYLCASTPRRDGSTDTQYFGPGTRLTVL.

This clone was seen more than once but under ten times. J is TRBJ2-3 and V is TRBV28; D might be TRBD2 (5 bases). Trimming pared 3 bases from V and 4 bases from J, leaving 8 bases between. The CDR3 runs 13 residues. Looked up from germline, CDR1 is MDHEN and CDR2 is SYDVKM. The CDR3 region is CASSFRGADTQYF. The DNA of the CDR3 is TGTGCCAGCAGTTTTCGGGGTGCAGATACGCAGTATTTT. Complete variable domain (other parts from reference TRBV28 and TRBJ2-3): DVKVTQSSRYLVKRTGEKVFLECVQDMDHENMFWYRQDPGLGLRLIYFSYDVKMKEKGDIPEGYSVSREKKERFSLILESASTNQTSMYLCASSFRGADTQYFGPGTRLTVL.

This clone has a handful of counts. V usage is TRBV5-1 and J usage is TRBJ2-5; D is unclear. Per the germline V gene, CDR1 is SGHRS and CDR2 is YFSETQ. The CDR3 is made up of 13 amino acids. Trimming cost V 7 bases and J 0 bases, with 10 bases left between them. The DNA for the CDR3 is TGCGCCAGCCATTACACGTACCAAGAGACCCAGTACTTC. Protein: CASHYTYQETQYF.

The chain combines TRBV10-3 with TRBJ2-3, with D tentatively TRBD1 (6 bases). The CDR3 has 12 residues. Germline V gene data show CDR1 as ENHRY and CDR2 as SYGVKD. V was cut by 7 bases and J by 4 bases, with 9 bases left in between. This CDR3 is CAITGDSDTQYF. The CDR3 coding sequence is TGTGCCATCACAGGGGATTCAGATACGCAGTATTTT.

This clone came up a few times. CDR3 nucleotide sequence: TGTGCCAGCAGCCCCGCCTGGCGGGGTGAGACAGATACGCAGTATTTT. Protein: CASSPAWRGETDTQYF. V usage is TRBV13 and J usage is TRBJ2-3; possible D gene TRBD2, 6 bases. The CDR3 is 16 amino acids. Between the trimmed V and J ends, which lost 5 bases and 3 bases, there was a span of 18 bases. From germline, CDR1 is PRHDT and CDR2 FYEKMQ (reference sequence).

The V and J genes are TRBV2 and TRBJ2-5; TRBD1 agrees at 7 bases. Germline trimming cut 7 bases from V and 5 bases from J; bases unmatched to any gene: 13. Per the germline V gene, CDR1 is SNHLY and CDR2 is FYNNEI. The CDR3 runs to 15 residues. The CDR3 region is CASTTSRGGVETQYF. Here the CDR3 DNA reads TGTGCCAGCACCACGAGCAGAGGGGGCGTCGAGACCCAGTACTTC.

A few counts support this clone. The rearrangement links TRBV29-1 to TRBJ2-4; D is perhaps TRBD2 (7 bases). Germline V CDR1 and CDR2: SQVTM, ANQGSEA. This CDR3 has 16 amino acids. The CDR3 here is CSASGGNNLAKNIQYF. The CDR3 DNA reads TGCAGTGCCTCGGGGGGCAATAATTTAGCCAAAAACATTCAGTACTTC.

This clone was observed a handful of times. The chain has TRBV11-2 and TRBJ2-5; 7 bases line up with TRBD2. The V and J ends lost 6 bases and 4 bases, in that order; junction bases with no gene match: 11. This CDR3 has 15 amino acids. Looked up from germline, CDR1 is SGHAT and CDR2 is FQNNGV. The CDR3: CASRRGHSGGETQYF. The CDR3 DNA follows: TGTGCCAGCAGGAGAGGACACTCGGGAGGAGAGACCCAGTACTTC.

In its sample, this clone was seen a few times. The gene calls are TRBV5-4 and TRBJ1-1; 7 nucleotides agree with TRBD1. The germline gives CDR1 SGHNT, CDR2 YYREEE (reference sequence). V gave up 0 bases and J gave up 8 bases; unmatched junction bases: 4. The CDR3 runs 13 residues. The CDR3 bases are TGTGCCAGCAGCTTGGAGACAGGGTCAGAAGCTTTCTTT. Translating it yields CASSLETGSEAFF.

This clone turned up a few times. The CDR3 DNA sequence: TGTGCCAGCAGCTCCGGCAGCGGGGGCGGACAGACCCAGTACTTC. It encodes CASSSGSGGGQTQYF. V is TRBV7-2 and J is TRBJ2-5; 8 bases map to TRBD2. CDR3 length: 15 amino acids. Germline assignment: CDR1 SGHTA and CDR2 FQGNSA. V lost 4 bases, J lost 6 bases, and 10 bases stayed unmatched.